This T cell receptor beta chain was identified in a study of T cell repertoires in cytomegalovirus infection. Study-wide context: Indications of both CMV infection and matching HLA type were provided by public TCR beta signatures. Study findings and constraints: CMV-specific TCR beta clonotypes restricted by HLA-C were the ones dominating the ex vivo response. Identification of carriers of CMV plus the relevant HLA was performed using cumulative public TCR beta family frequency.

Via MiXCR, TCRdb re-called the reads, giving one row per CDR3 protein. The sample has about 490,000 distinct CDR3 sequences, around a quarter seen once. This CDR3 has 15 amino acids. Trimming removed 1 base at V and 2 bases at J, with 12 bases between. Per germline, CDR1 SGHVS and CDR2 FQNEAQ. This clonotype appeared many times. Its antigen remains unidentified. The sample comprised PBMCs. The V and J genes are TRBV7-8 and TRBJ2-7; D perhaps matches TRBD1 (6 bases). The receptor's source is a human donor in good health (CMV status not recorded). Some clones in this sample may be carry-over from other donors' samples. The CDR3 bases are TGTGCCAGCAGCTTAGTAACAGGGTGGGCCTACGAGCAGTACTTC. It specifies CASSLVTGWAYEQYF.